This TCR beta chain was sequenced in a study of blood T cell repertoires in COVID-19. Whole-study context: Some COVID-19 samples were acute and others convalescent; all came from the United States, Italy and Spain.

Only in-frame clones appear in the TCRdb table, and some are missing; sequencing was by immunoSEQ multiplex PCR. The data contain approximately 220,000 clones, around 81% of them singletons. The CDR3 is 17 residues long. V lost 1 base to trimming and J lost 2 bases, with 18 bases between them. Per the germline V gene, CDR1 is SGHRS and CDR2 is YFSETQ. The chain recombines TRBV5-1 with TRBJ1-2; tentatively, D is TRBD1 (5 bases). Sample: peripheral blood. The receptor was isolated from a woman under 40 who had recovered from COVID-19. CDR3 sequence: CASSLLPLRQSNYGYTF. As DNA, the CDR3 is TGCGCCAGCAGCTTGCTTCCTCTCCGACAGAGCAACTATGGCTACACCTTC.